The sequence of this T cell receptor (beta chain) was determined in a study of cytomegalovirus exposure and HLA in healthy donors. PCR primers comprised 60 Vbeta and 13 Jbeta primers. Data came from immunoSEQ multiplex PCR; TCRdb stores just in-frame clones and leaves some out. The top ten hold 4.5% to 5.5% of the sample, which has 150,000 to 200,000 clones, just under 85% seen once. A few counts support this clone. Its target is unknown. The V and J ends lost 1 base and 8 bases respectively, with 12 bases between them. The CDR3 totals 14 residues. Germline V lookup: CDR1 MGHRA, CDR2 YSYEKL. General study findings and limits: Reports indicated that the classifier achieved high specificity and sensitivity in diagnosing cytomegalovirus status. Trimming of TCR beta V- and J-genes showed a link, identified in a later analysis, to a missense DCLRE1C variant.

The V gene is TRBV4-1, the J gene TRBJ1-5; D is undetermined. Material for sequencing was PBMCs. The TCR comes from a girl aged 10 to 17 in good health and CMV-seropositive. This CDR3 is CASSQALPSEPQHF. CDR3 in DNA: TGCGCCAGCAGCCAAGCGCTACCCTCGGAGCCCCAGCATTTT.